Described below is a single T cell receptor beta chain sequence and its context. As yet, its antigen is unknown. Assay: immunoSEQ multiplex PCR; the TCRdb copy retains only in-frame clones and omits some. The table records about 38,000 clones, around 75% of them present only once. This sample is drawn from a study of STAT5B mutations in CD4+ large granular lymphocyte leukemia. About the study: Healthy donors showed HLA-associated enrichment of the CDR3 'QG' motif. Broader study findings: Without putative leukemic clones, patient CD4-sorted repertoires remained more clonal than healthy CD4+ repertoires.

Controls came from buffy coats of healthy blood donors. The ends lost 3 bases at V and 5 bases at J; junction bases unmatched: 7. CDR1 and CDR2 (germline): SGHTA, FQGNSA. The CDR3 sequence is 18 residues long. The source material was CD4+ T cells from blood buffy coats. The clonotype was recovered from a human donor in good health. The gene calls are TRBV7-2 and TRBJ2-1; the match to TRBD2 covers 16 bases. The CDR3 DNA reads TGTGCCAGCAGCTTCACGGGACTAGCGGGGGGGCCCCACAATGAGCAGTTCTTC. Its protein is CASSFTGLAGGPHNEQFF.